This entry lists 27 T cell receptor beta chains sequenced from one sample in a study of T cell responses to AZD1222 COVID-19 vaccine. Sequenced by immunoSEQ multiplex PCR; TCRdb stores in-frame clones only, minus some. This table has about 120,000 clones, about 89% appearing once. This specimen consisted of peripheral blood, obtained on day 0 of AZD1222 vaccination. These receptors were taken from an adult in good health.

This clone came up a few times. This chain connects TRBV6-4 to TRBJ1-5; D gene uncertain. Trimming left V 5 bases short and J 9 bases short, with 14 bases between. Germline assignment: CDR1 MRHNA and CDR2 SNTAGT. The CDR3 totals 13 residues. CDR3: CASSTHSGLPQHF. For the CDR3, the DNA is TGTGCCAGCAGTACCCATTCGGGTCTGCCCCAGCATTTT.

The chain uses TRBV27 and TRBJ1-2, with 7 nucleotides matching TRBD1. CDR3 size: 16 residues. Trimming cost V 4 bases and J 8 bases; bases outside gene matches: 16. Germline V lookup: CDR1 MNHEY, CDR2 SMNVEV (reference sequence). The CDR3 nucleotides are TGTGCCAGCAGTTCCACCACCGCGGGGACAGACGGGGGCTACACCTTC. It translates to CASSSTTAGTDGGYTF.

The chain combines TRBV28 with TRBJ2-1; TRBD2 aligns across 15 bases. Germline trimming cut 5 bases from V and 7 bases from J; bases unmatched to any gene: 0. The CDR3 runs 14 residues. CDR1 and CDR2 (germline): MDHEN, SYDVKM. The CDR3 spells CASSGTSGRNEQFF. In DNA form, the CDR3 reads TGTGCCAGCAGTGGGACTAGCGGGAGGAATGAGCAGTTCTTC.

This clone has only one observation. This rearrangement joins TRBV14 to TRBJ2-5; D unclear. CDR3 length: 15 residues. Germline V CDR1 and CDR2: SGHDN, FVKESK. Trimming shortened V by 0 bases and J by 3 bases, and 11 bases separated the two germline ends. CDR3 sequence (DNA): TGTGCCAGCAGCCAAGATCATGGCGGAAAAGAGACCCAGTACTTC. Residues: CASSQDHGGKETQYF.

The J gene is TRBJ1-1, the V gene TRBV28; D might be TRBD1 (5 bases). V was trimmed by 3 bases and J by 0 bases, leaving 20 bases between them. CDR3 length equals 18 residues. Per germline, CDR1 MDHEN and CDR2 SYDVKM. Here the CDR3 DNA reads TGTGCCAGCAGTTTCCAAAAACTGTGGGGACGGATGAACACTGAAGCTTTCTTT. Translating gives CASSFQKLWGRMNTEAFF. Full variable domain (rest looked up from reference TRBV28 and TRBJ1-1): DVKVTQSSRYLVKRTGEKVFLECVQDMDHENMFWYRQDPGLGLRLIYFSYDVKMKEKGDIPEGYSVSREKKERFSLILESASTNQTSMYLCASSFQKLWGRMNTEAFFGQGTRLTVV.

V gene TRBV7-9 combines with J gene TRBJ2-1; D possibly corresponds to TRBD1 (6 bases). Per the germline V gene, CDR1 is SEHNR and CDR2 is FQNEAQ (reference sequence). V lost 2 bases and J lost 5, with 10 bases in between. The CDR3 covers 14 residues. CDR3 region: CASSLTQGDNEQFF. CDR3 coding DNA: TGTGCCAGCAGCTTAACACAGGGCGACAATGAGCAGTTCTTC.

CDR3 sequence (DNA): TGTGCCAGTAGTATCCCCTCAACAGGGGGGCGCGGCTACACCTTC. Amino acid sequence: CASSIPSTGGRGYTF. The gene calls are TRBV19 and TRBJ1-2; TRBD1 aligns across 8 bases. Germline-derived CDR1 and CDR2 are LNHDA and SQIVND (reference sequence). This CDR3 contains 15 residues. V lost 3 bases to trimming and J lost 8 bases; unmatched junction nucleotides: 11. Full variable domain (rest looked up from reference TRBV19 and TRBJ1-2): DGGITQSPKYLFRKEGQNVTLSCEQNLNHDAMYWYRQDPGQGLRLIYYSQIVNDFQKGDIAEGYSVSREKKESFPLTVTSAQKNPTAFYLCASSIPSTGGRGYTFGSGTRLTVV.

The V gene is TRBV9, the J gene TRBJ1-5, with a possible D match to TRBD1 (5 bases). CDR3 length equals 15 residues. Germline CDR1 reads SGDLS; CDR2 reads YYNGEE. Trimming stripped 0 bases from V and 2 bases from J, with 9 bases between. The CDR3 reads CASSVAGRGNQPQHF. CDR3 bases: TGTGCCAGCAGCGTAGCGGGGCGCGGCAATCAGCCCCAGCATTTT.

The chain links TRBV6-5 to TRBJ1-5; 9 bases map to TRBD1. The ends lost 6 bases at V and 11 bases at J; junction bases unmatched: 11. In germline, CDR1 is MNHEY, CDR2 SVGAGI. CDR3 length: 14 residues. CDR3 loop: CASRPNRGRESQHF. DNA of the CDR3: TGTGCCAGCAGACCTAACAGGGGGCGAGAGTCCCAGCATTTT.

The chain is built from TRBV25-1 and TRBJ1-5, with a weak D call TRBD1 (5 bases). The CDR3 is 13 amino acids. The ends were cut back, 7 bases at V and 8 bases at J, with 15 bases in the middle. Germline CDR1 is MGHDK and CDR2 is SYGVNS. In DNA, the CDR3 is TGTGCCAGCATAACAGGACCGGTGGAGCCCCAGCATTTT. This sequence encodes CASITGPVEPQHF.

The chain carries TRBV9 and TRBJ2-1; 11 nucleotides line up with TRBD2. After removal of 3 bases from V and 5 bases from J, the junction contained 4 bases not matched to a gene. CDR3 length: 15 amino acids. CDR1 and CDR2 (germline): SGDLS, YYNGEE. This chain's CDR3 is CASSAGTSGNNEQFF. As DNA, the CDR3 is TGTGCCAGCAGCGCCGGGACTAGCGGAAACAATGAGCAGTTCTTC.

This clone was detected only once. The chain has TRBV27 and TRBJ1-4; 8 bases match TRBD1. CDR1 is MNHEY, CDR2 SMNVEV, per germline (reference sequence). There are 15 residues in the CDR3. The J segment lost 6 bases and the V segment lost 8 bases, leaving 11 bases of the junction unmatched. CDR3 residues: CASFQGAKLYEKLFF. Here the CDR3 DNA reads TGTGCCAGCTTTCAGGGGGCGAAACTTTATGAAAAACTGTTTTTT.

The rearrangement uses TRBV24-1 and TRBJ1-4; D perhaps matches TRBD1 (6 bases). Germline V gene lookup returns CDR1 KGHDR and CDR2 SFDVKD. This CDR3 comprises 15 residues. Trimming left V 4 bases short and J 8 bases short, with 16 bases between. CDR3 in amino acids: CATSDGQGIGEKLFF. As DNA, the CDR3 is TGTGCCACCAGTGACGGCCAGGGGATAGGAGAAAAACTGTTTTTT.

V is TRBV6-6 and J is TRBJ1-5, with TRBD1 as a possible D gene (5 bases). V lost 5 bases, J lost 7 bases, and 21 bases lay in between. The CDR3 runs to 16 residues. Looked up from germline, CDR1 is MNHNY and CDR2 is SVGAGI (reference sequence). CDR3 nucleotides: TGTGCCAGCAGTCGAGTTTTGGGGGATGAAAACCAGCCCCAGCATTTT. Its protein product is CASSRVLGDENQPQHF.

V gene TRBV29-1 combines with J gene TRBJ1-2; weak D call: TRBD1 (6 bases). Germline V gives CDR1 SQVTM, CDR2 ANQGSEA. The V gene lost 5 bases and the J gene lost 5 bases, with 15 bases spanning the gap. The CDR3 is made up of 13 amino acids. The DNA of the CDR3 is TGCAGCGTTTCCGGGGGCGCATTGTATGGCTACACCTTC. This encodes CSVSGGALYGYTF.

This sequence joins TRBV19 and TRBJ1-2, with 11 bases identical to TRBD1. The CDR3 length is 15 residues. J was trimmed by 3 bases and V by 5 bases; bases with no gene match: 5. Germline lookup yields CDR1 LNHDA and CDR2 SQIVND (reference sequence). The DNA of the CDR3 is TGTGCCAGTAGTGCCGGGACAGGGGGACACTATGGCTACACCTTC. Residues: CASSAGTGGHYGYTF.

This clone was detected only a few times. The chain uses TRBV10-2 and TRBJ1-1; D unclear. Germline values: CDR1 WSHSY, CDR2 SAAADI. The CDR3 is 12 residues long. Trimming stripped 7 bases from V and 4 bases from J, with 10 bases between. DNA for the CDR3: TGCGCCAGCACCCCGGTTGGCACTGAAGCTTTCTTT. It encodes CASTPVGTEAFF.

The genes are TRBV29-1 and TRBJ1-1; 9 nucleotides match TRBD1. The CDR3 sequence is 13 residues long. CDR1 and CDR2 (germline): SQVTM, ANQGSEA. The V gene end was trimmed by 6 bases and the J gene end by 3 bases; junction bases not matched to a gene: 5. The CDR3 sequence is CSVPQGADTEAFF. The CDR3 DNA reads as TGCAGCGTCCCACAGGGGGCCGACACTGAAGCTTTCTTT.

V is TRBV29-1 and J is TRBJ1-4; D possibly corresponds to TRBD1 (5 bases). V was cut by 7 bases and J by 13 bases, with 16 bases left in between. Per germline, CDR1 SQVTM and CDR2 ANQGSEA. The CDR3 sequence is 11 residues long. DNA of the CDR3: TGCAGCGGTACGACAGTGGGAGGACTGTTTTTT. The encoded protein is CSGTTVGGLFF.

This clone has a single count. The gene calls are TRBV19 and TRBJ1-1; D is uncertain. This CDR3 region has 15 residues. V lost 3 bases and J lost 1, with 12 bases in between. Germline V gives CDR1 LNHDA, CDR2 SQIVND (reference sequence). CDR3 nucleotides: TGTGCCAGTAGTATTGGTGGAACATGGAACACTGAAGCTTTCTTT. This codes for CASSIGGTWNTEAFF. Together with reference TRBV19 and TRBJ1-1, the CDR3 gives the full variable domain: DGGITQSPKYLFRKEGQNVTLSCEQNLNHDAMYWYRQDPGQGLRLIYYSQIVNDFQKGDIAEGYSVSREKKESFPLTVTSAQKNPTAFYLCASSIGGTWNTEAFFGQGTRLTVV.

The chain combines TRBV11-2 with TRBJ1-1; tentative D call: TRBD1 (5 bases). Germline assignment: CDR1 SGHAT and CDR2 FQNNGV. V was clipped by 10 bases and J by 11 bases, with 17 bases between them. There are 11 residues in the CDR3. The CDR3 here is CATMIGGRAFF. The CDR3 bases are TGTGCCACCATGATTGGGGGAAGGGCTTTCTTT.

CDR3 sequence: CASSPLGAKDGYTF. The DNA for the CDR3 is TGTGCCAGCAGCCCCCTCGGGGCCAAGGATGGCTACACCTTC. The chain employs TRBV7-3 and TRBJ1-2; TRBD1 might be the D (5 bases). The V and J ends lost 5 bases and 6 bases respectively, with 16 bases between them. The CDR3 contains 14 residues. Germline V gene sequence: CDR1 SGHTA, CDR2 FQGTGA.

The gene calls are TRBV5-1 and TRBJ2-7, with TRBD1 matching over 8 bases. The CDR3 sequence is 16 residues long. V gave up 2 bases and J gave up 0 bases; unmatched junction bases: 7. Germline CDR1 reads SGHRS; CDR2 reads YFSETQ. CDR3 amino acids: CASSFDLDRDSYEQYF. The DNA of the CDR3 is TGCGCCAGCAGCTTTGATTTGGACAGGGACTCCTACGAGCAGTACTTC.

The chain couples TRBV9 to TRBJ2-7; unclear D gene. V was clipped by 4 bases and J by 2 bases, with 7 bases between them. CDR3 length: 12 amino acids. Germline CDR1 is SGDLS and CDR2 is YYNGEE. The CDR3 sequence: CASSTPPYEQYF. The CDR3 bases are TGTGCCAGCAGCACACCCCCCTACGAGCAGTACTTC.

V is TRBV19 and J is TRBJ2-1; D ambiguous. The CDR3 runs 12 residues. Germline assignment: CDR1 LNHDA and CDR2 SQIVND (reference sequence). V lost 4 bases and J lost 6, with 7 bases in between. The DNA for the CDR3 is TGTGCCAGTAGTACAAGAGGCAATGAGCAGTTCTTC. It is translated as CASSTRGNEQFF.

The chain couples TRBV5-6 to TRBJ2-7; D remains unclear. The CDR3 extends over 16 amino acids. The V gene's germline CDR1 is SGHDT and CDR2 YYEEEE. Trimming removed 0 bases at V and 6 bases at J, with 19 bases between. The CDR3 coding sequence is TGTGCCAGCAGCTTGGCCATGATGGCCTCTGTGGGCGAGCAGTACTTC. It codes for CASSLAMMASVGEQYF.

As DNA, the CDR3 is TGTGCCAGCAGTTCTCGCTCAGGGGCCAACGTCCTGACTTTC. The encoded protein is CASSSRSGANVLTF. The chain uses TRBV6-2 or TRBV6-3 and TRBJ2-6; D not certain. The CDR3 consists of 14 residues. The V gene lost 4 bases and the J gene lost 4 bases, with 8 bases spanning the gap. Germline-derived CDR1 and CDR2 are MNHEY and SVGEGT.